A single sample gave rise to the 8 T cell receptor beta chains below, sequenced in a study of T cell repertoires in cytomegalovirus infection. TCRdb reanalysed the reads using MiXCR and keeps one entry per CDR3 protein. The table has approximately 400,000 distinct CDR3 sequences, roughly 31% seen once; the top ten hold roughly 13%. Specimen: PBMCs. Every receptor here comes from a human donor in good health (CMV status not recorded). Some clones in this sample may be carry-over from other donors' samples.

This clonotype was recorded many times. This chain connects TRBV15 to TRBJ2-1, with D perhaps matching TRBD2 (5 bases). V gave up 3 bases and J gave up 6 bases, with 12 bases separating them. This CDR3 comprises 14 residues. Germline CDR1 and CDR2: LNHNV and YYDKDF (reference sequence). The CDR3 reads CATSRDSRTNEQFF. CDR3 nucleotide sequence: TGTGCCACCAGCAGGGACTCCAGGACCAATGAGCAGTTCTTC.

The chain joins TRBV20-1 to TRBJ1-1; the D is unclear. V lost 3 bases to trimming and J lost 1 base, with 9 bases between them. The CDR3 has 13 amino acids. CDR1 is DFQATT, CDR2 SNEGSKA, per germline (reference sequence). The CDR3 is CSARSATNTEAFF. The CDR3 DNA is TGCAGTGCTAGGTCAGCCACGAACACTGAAGCTTTCTTT.

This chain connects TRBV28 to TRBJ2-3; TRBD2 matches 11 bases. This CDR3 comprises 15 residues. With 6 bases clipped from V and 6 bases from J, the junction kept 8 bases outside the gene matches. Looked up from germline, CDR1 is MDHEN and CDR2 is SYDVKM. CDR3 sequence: CASRLSGGAGDTQYF. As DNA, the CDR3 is TGTGCCAGCAGACTTAGCGGGGGGGCCGGGGATACGCAGTATTTT.

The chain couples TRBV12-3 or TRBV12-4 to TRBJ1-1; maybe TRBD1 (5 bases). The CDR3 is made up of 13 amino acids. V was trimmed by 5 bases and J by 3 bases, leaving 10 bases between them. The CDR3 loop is CASSPDIHTEAFF. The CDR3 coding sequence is TGTGCCAGCAGTCCGGACATCCACACTGAAGCTTTCTTT.

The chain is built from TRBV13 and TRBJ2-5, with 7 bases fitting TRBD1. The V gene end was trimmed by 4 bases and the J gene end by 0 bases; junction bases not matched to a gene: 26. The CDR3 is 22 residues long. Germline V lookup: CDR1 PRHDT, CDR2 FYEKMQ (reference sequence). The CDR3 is CASSSSPTGQSPLPPYQETQYF. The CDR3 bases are TGTGCCAGCAGCTCCAGCCCAACGGGACAGAGCCCTTTGCCCCCTTACCAAGAGACCCAGTACTTC.

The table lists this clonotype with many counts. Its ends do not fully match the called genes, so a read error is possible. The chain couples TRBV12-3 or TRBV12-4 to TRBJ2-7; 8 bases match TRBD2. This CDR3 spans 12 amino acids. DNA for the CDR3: TGTGCCAGCAGTGCCGGGACGGGAGGGCAGGACTTC. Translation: CASSAGTGGQDF.

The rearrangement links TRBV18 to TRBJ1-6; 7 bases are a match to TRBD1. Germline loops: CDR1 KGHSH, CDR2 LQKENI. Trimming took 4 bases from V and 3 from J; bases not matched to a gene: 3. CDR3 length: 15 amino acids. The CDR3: CASSRQGDYNSPLHF. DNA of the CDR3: TGTGCCAGCTCACGCCAGGGGGACTATAATTCACCCCTCCACTTT.

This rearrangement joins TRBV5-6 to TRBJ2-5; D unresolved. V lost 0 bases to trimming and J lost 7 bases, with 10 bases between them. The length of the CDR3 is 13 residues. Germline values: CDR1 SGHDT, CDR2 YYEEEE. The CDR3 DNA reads TGTGCCAGCAGCTTGGCGCCCAATCCGACCCAGTACTTC. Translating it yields CASSLAPNPTQYF.